These 25 T cell receptor beta chains share one sample of origin, sequenced in a study of control samples from healthy donors and cancer patients. Sequenced by immunoSEQ multiplex PCR; TCRdb stores in-frame clones only, minus some. The data contain around 130,000 clones, 89% of them singletons. Material for sequencing was blood. These receptors were collected from a man aged 50-60 years in good health.

The V call is TRBV27, the J call TRBJ2-3; 9 bases agree with TRBD2. V was clipped by 8 bases and J by 5 bases; unmatched bases: 17. This CDR3 region has 17 residues. Germline V gene lookup returns CDR1 MNHEY and CDR2 SMNVEV (reference sequence). The CDR3 bases are TGTGCCAGCGTCCAACAGGCGTCTAGCGGGGCCCTAGATACGCAGTATTTT. Translation: CASVQQASSGALDTQYF.

The rearrangement links TRBV6-2 or TRBV6-3 to TRBJ2-7; TRBD1 might be the D (5 bases). The ends were cut back, 4 bases at V and 3 bases at J, with 13 bases in the middle. This CDR3 is 14 amino acids long. The germline V gene has CDR1 MNHEY and CDR2 SVGEGT. This chain's CDR3 is CASSSGQVVYEQYF. The CDR3 DNA sequence: TGTGCCAGCAGTTCAGGGCAGGTAGTCTACGAGCAGTACTTC.

V and J are TRBV5-4 and TRBJ1-6; the D gene is possibly TRBD1 (5 bases). Germline V gene data show CDR1 as SGHNT and CDR2 as YYREEE (reference sequence). The CDR3 is 15 residues long. The V end lost 1 base, the J end lost 7 bases, and 12 bases lay between the germline ends. The CDR3, as DNA: TGTGCCAGCAGCTTGTGGATGGCAGGGAATTCACCCCTCCACTTT. Translating gives CASSLWMAGNSPLHF. The full variable domain, with the rest looked up from reference TRBV5-4 and TRBJ1-6, is ETGVTQSPTHLIKTRGQQVTLRCSSQSGHNTVSWYQQALGQGPQFIFQYYREEENGRGNFPPRFSGLQFPNYSSELNVNALELDDSALYLCASSLWMAGNSPLHFGNGTRLTVT.

The chain combines TRBV18 with TRBJ1-6; D gene ambiguous. Trimming removed 3 bases from V and 5 bases from J, with 8 bases in between. The CDR3 sequence is 14 residues long. The germline CDR1 and CDR2 sequences are KGHSH and LQKENI. This CDR3 reads CASSPGQNNSPLHF. The CDR3 nucleotides read TGTGCCAGCTCACCTGGGCAGAATAATTCACCCCTCCACTTT. The whole variable domain, filled in from reference TRBV18 and TRBJ1-6, reads NAGVMQNPRHLVRRRGQEARLRCSPMKGHSHVYWYRQLPEEGLKFMVYLQKENIIDESGMPKERFSAEFPKEGPSILRIQQVVRGDSAAYFCASSPGQNNSPLHFGNGTRLTVT.

This chain uses TRBV27 with TRBJ1-4; the D gene is possibly TRBD1 (6 bases). The CDR3 totals 15 residues. Trimming removed 5 bases at V and 7 bases at J, with 17 bases between. Germline V lookup: CDR1 MNHEY, CDR2 SMNVEV (reference sequence). The CDR3 DNA sequence: TGTGCCAGCAGTCCGCGACAGGCGAGCGGTGAAAAACTGTTTTTT. This gives the protein CASSPRQASGEKLFF.

The chain combines TRBV10-3 with TRBJ1-1; D uncertain. In germline, CDR1 is ENHRY, CDR2 SYGVKD. Deletions cut 4 bases from V and 2 bases from J, with 11 bases between. The CDR3 contains 14 residues. CDR3 sequence: CAISGPTANTEAFF. The CDR3 nucleotides are TGTGCCATCAGTGGTCCGACTGCCAACACTGAAGCTTTCTTT.

The chain joins TRBV2 to TRBJ1-2, with no clear D. Germline CDR1 reads SNHLY; CDR2 reads FYNNEI. V lost 4 bases to trimming and J lost 2 bases, with 11 bases between them. CDR3 size: 14 residues. The CDR3 here is CASSGATPNYGYTF. The CDR3 DNA reads as TGTGCCAGCAGTGGTGCGACACCAAACTATGGCTACACCTTC.

In nucleotides, the CDR3 is TGTGCCAGCTCACCTTTACAGGGGGCAAGTGAAAAACTGTTTTTT. This translates into CASSPLQGASEKLFF. V and J are TRBV18 and TRBJ1-4, with 9 bases fitting TRBD1. The length of the CDR3 is 15 residues. J was trimmed by 7 bases and V by 3 bases; bases with no gene match: 6. CDR1 and CDR2 (germline): KGHSH, LQKENI.

The chain uses TRBV4-3 and TRBJ2-7; TRBD2 is a possible D gene (6 bases). Trimming took 0 bases from V and 1 from J, leaving 13 bases between them. This CDR3 region has 16 residues. Germline V gives CDR1 LGHNA, CDR2 YSLEER. The CDR3 nucleotides read TGCGCCAGCAGCCAAGATCGGGGGACCTTATCCTACGAGCAGTACTTC. As protein: CASSQDRGTLSYEQYF.

This rearrangement joins TRBV29-1 to TRBJ1-1, with 8 bases matching TRBD1. Germline loops: CDR1 SQVTM, CDR2 ANQGSEA. V lost 3 bases and J lost 11; bases outside the gene matches: 17. The length of the CDR3 is 15 residues. CDR3 sequence reads: CSVEGTTGGLEKAFF. In DNA, the CDR3 is TGCAGCGTTGAGGGGACCACAGGGGGTTTAGAGAAGGCTTTCTTT.

This chain connects TRBV11-2 to TRBJ2-5, with a possible D match to TRBD2 (6 bases). With 0 bases removed from V and 5 bases from J, the gap between germline ends came to 16 bases. The CDR3 has 16 residues. Per germline, CDR1 SGHAT and CDR2 FQNNGV. CDR3: CASSLESGLLRETQYF. The CDR3 nucleotides read TGTGCCAGCAGCTTAGAGAGCGGGCTCCTTCGGGAGACCCAGTACTTC. The whole variable domain, remainder taken from reference TRBV11-2 and TRBJ2-5, is EAGVAQSPRYKIIEKRQSVAFWCNPISGHATLYWYQQILGQGPKLLIQFQNNGVVDDSQLPKDRFSAERLKGVDSTLKIQPAKLEDSAVYLCASSLESGLLRETQYFGPGTRLLVL.

The rearrangement uses TRBV30 and TRBJ1-6; 7 nucleotides agree with TRBD1. Per the germline V gene, CDR1 is GTSNPN and CDR2 is SVGIG (reference sequence). The CDR3 has 16 amino acids. V trimming: 1 base; J trimming: 1 base; junction bases outside the gene matches: 4. The CDR3 DNA reads as TGTGCCTGGAGTGATACGACAGGGTCCTATAATTCACCCCTCCACTTT. Translation gives CAWSDTTGSYNSPLHF.

CDR3 residues: CASSQARGRTGELFF. The CDR3 DNA follows: TGTGCCAGCAGCCAAGCCCGGGGAAGAACCGGGGAGCTGTTTTTT. The chain joins TRBV4-2 to TRBJ2-2; a possible D gene is TRBD2 (5 bases). Germline V gene lookup returns CDR1 LGHNA and CDR2 YNFKEQ. Trimming removed 1 base from V and 5 bases from J, with 11 bases in between. The CDR3 has 15 residues.

The chain combines TRBV28 with TRBJ1-5; TRBD1 agrees at 9 bases. Germline trimming cut 6 bases from V and 3 bases from J; bases unmatched to any gene: 6. The CDR3 contains 15 residues. Germline V gene lookup returns CDR1 MDHEN and CDR2 SYDVKM. CDR3 bases: TGTGCCAGCAGACCGACAGGGGGTCTCAATCAGCCCCAGCATTTT. Protein sequence: CASRPTGGLNQPQHF. The entire variable domain, with the rest obtained from reference TRBV28 and TRBJ1-5, is as follows: DVKVTQSSRYLVKRTGEKVFLECVQDMDHENMFWYRQDPGLGLRLIYFSYDVKMKEKGDIPEGYSVSREKKERFSLILESASTNQTSMYLCASRPTGGLNQPQHFGDGTRLSIL.

J is TRBJ2-1 and V is TRBV7-7, with D tentatively TRBD2 (5 bases). Trimming pared 3 bases from V and 0 bases from J, leaving 9 bases between. This CDR3 region has 15 residues. Looked up from germline, CDR1 is SSHAT and CDR2 is FNYEAQ (reference sequence). The CDR3: CASSFAGSSYNEQFF. In DNA, the CDR3 is TGTGCCAGCAGCTTTGCGGGTAGCTCCTACAATGAGCAGTTCTTC.

V is TRBV20-1 and J is TRBJ1-2, with D unclear. Looked up from germline, CDR1 is DFQATT and CDR2 is SNEGSKA (reference sequence). Trimming took 6 bases from V and 8 from J, leaving 13 bases between them. The CDR3 consists of 11 residues. CDR3 amino acids: CSAPDLGGYTF. The CDR3 DNA follows: TGCAGTGCCCCCGACCTGGGGGGCTACACCTTC.

This clone was seen a few times. This chain links TRBV7-9 with TRBJ1-4; D uncertain. The CDR3 runs to 15 residues. V was shortened by 1 base and J by 8 bases, with 14 bases between the two germline ends. The V gene's germline CDR1 is SEHNR and CDR2 FQNEAQ (reference sequence). The CDR3 sequence is CASSLGDAIGEKLFF. As DNA, the CDR3 is TGTGCCAGCAGCTTAGGGGATGCCATCGGGGAAAAACTGTTTTTT.

This clone was counted a single time. This specimen includes other DNA sequences encoding the same CDR3. The chain combines TRBV15 with TRBJ2-7; D remains ambiguous. The germline gives CDR1 LNHNV, CDR2 YYDKDF (reference sequence). V lost 0 bases and J lost 4, with 16 bases in between. The length of the CDR3 is 16 residues. This CDR3 is CATSREATSLGYEQYF. The CDR3 DNA reads as TGTGCCACCAGCAGAGAGGCGACCTCTTTGGGTTACGAGCAGTACTTC.

The chain carries TRBV12-3 or TRBV12-4 and TRBJ1-2, with D unclear. The CDR3 totals 13 residues. The V gene lost 5 bases and the J gene lost 5 bases, with 12 bases spanning the gap. CDR3 nucleotides: TGTGCCAGCAGTCAACTAGGCGGTTATGGCTACACCTTC. Translated: CASSQLGGYGYTF.

The chain employs TRBV30 and TRBJ1-1; D is undetermined. The V gene lost 0 bases and the J gene lost 4 bases, with 12 bases spanning the gap. Germline CDR1 and CDR2: GTSNPN and SVGIG (reference sequence). The CDR3 extends over 14 amino acids. This CDR3 reads CAWSVWRGSTEAFF. CDR3 DNA sequence: TGTGCCTGGAGTGTGTGGCGCGGCAGCACTGAAGCTTTCTTT.

V usage is TRBV19 and J usage is TRBJ1-6; TRBD1 is a possible D gene (6 bases). The CDR3 length is 15 residues. Trimming pared 4 bases from V and 7 bases from J, leaving 14 bases between. CDR1 and CDR2 from the germline V gene are LNHDA and SQIVND (reference sequence). In nucleotides, the CDR3 is TGTGCCAGTAGTAGCTACAGGGTCGGGAATTCACCCCTCCACTTT. Its protein product is CASSSYRVGNSPLHF. Filled out from reference TRBV19 and TRBJ1-6, the complete variable domain reads DGGITQSPKYLFRKEGQNVTLSCEQNLNHDAMYWYRQDPGQGLRLIYYSQIVNDFQKGDIAEGYSVSREKKESFPLTVTSAQKNPTAFYLCASSSYRVGNSPLHFGNGTRLTVT.

This chain links TRBV15 with TRBJ1-1; D unresolved. V was shortened by 2 bases and J by 5 bases, with 18 bases between the two germline ends. Per the germline V gene, CDR1 is LNHNV and CDR2 is YYDKDF (reference sequence). The CDR3 runs 16 residues. This chain's CDR3 is CATSRFPEGSGTEAFF. The CDR3 DNA sequence: TGTGCCACCAGCAGATTCCCGGAGGGCTCCGGGACTGAAGCTTTCTTT.

The rearrangement links TRBV9 to TRBJ1-2; D unresolved. The CDR3 runs to 14 residues. V gave up 0 bases and J gave up 2 bases, with 8 bases separating them. CDR1 and CDR2 (germline): SGDLS, YYNGEE. CDR3 residues: CASSVVTANYGYTF. CDR3 nucleotides: TGTGCCAGCAGCGTAGTAACCGCCAACTATGGCTACACCTTC.

This clone was seen a handful of times. The chain couples TRBV5-8 to TRBJ1-2; D not certain. Germline V gene data show CDR1 as SGHTS and CDR2 as YDEGEE. V lost 4 bases and J 0 bases, leaving 25 bases between the germline ends. CDR3 length: 19 amino acids. The CDR3 bases are TGTGCCAGCAGCCTAGTACCAACCGCCGCCTACGCTGCTAACTATGGCTACACCTTC. It yields the protein CASSLVPTAAYAANYGYTF.

The chain employs TRBV7-2 and TRBJ2-2; 7 nucleotides line up with TRBD1. J lost 0 bases, V lost 5 bases, and 6 bases had no gene match. CDR1 SGHTA and CDR2 FQGNSA come from the germline V gene. The CDR3 runs 16 residues. The DNA of the CDR3 is TGTGCCAGCAGCGGCACGACAGGGTCGAACACCGGGGAGCTGTTTTTT. This codes for CASSGTTGSNTGELFF.